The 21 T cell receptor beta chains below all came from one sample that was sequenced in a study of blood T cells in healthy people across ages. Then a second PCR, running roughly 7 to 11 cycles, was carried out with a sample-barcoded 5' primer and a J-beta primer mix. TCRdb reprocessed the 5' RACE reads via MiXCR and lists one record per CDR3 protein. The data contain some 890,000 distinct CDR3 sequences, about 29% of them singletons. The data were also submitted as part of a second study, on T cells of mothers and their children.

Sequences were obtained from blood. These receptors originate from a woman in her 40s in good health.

The CDR3 region is CASRKDAAAETQYF. The CDR3 DNA follows: TGCGCCAGCAGGAAGGACGCTGCCGCTGAGACCCAGTACTTC. The V and J genes are TRBV5-1 and TRBJ2-5, with D unresolved. V lost 5 bases to trimming and J lost 5 bases, with 16 bases between them. The V gene's germline CDR1 is SGHRS and CDR2 YFSETQ. CDR3 length equals 14 residues.

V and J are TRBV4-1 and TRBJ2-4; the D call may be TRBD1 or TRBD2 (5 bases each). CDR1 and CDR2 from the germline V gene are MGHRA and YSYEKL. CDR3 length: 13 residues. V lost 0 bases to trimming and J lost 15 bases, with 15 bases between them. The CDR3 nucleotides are TGCGCCAGCAGCCAAGATTTGCTGGGGACCTCGTACTTC. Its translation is CASSQDLLGTSYF.

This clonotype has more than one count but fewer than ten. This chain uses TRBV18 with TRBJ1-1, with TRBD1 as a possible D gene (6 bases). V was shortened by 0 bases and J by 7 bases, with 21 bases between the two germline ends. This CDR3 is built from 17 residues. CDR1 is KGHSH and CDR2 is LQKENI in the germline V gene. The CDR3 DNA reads TGTGCCAGCTCACCACCACCGAGGGGGAGGGGCTCCGATGAAGCTTTCTTT. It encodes CASSPPPRGRGSDEAFF. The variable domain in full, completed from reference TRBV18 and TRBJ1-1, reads NAGVMQNPRHLVRRRGQEARLRCSPMKGHSHVYWYRQLPEEGLKFMVYLQKENIIDESGMPKERFSAEFPKEGPSILRIQQVVRGDSAAYFCASSPPPRGRGSDEAFFGQGTRLTVV.

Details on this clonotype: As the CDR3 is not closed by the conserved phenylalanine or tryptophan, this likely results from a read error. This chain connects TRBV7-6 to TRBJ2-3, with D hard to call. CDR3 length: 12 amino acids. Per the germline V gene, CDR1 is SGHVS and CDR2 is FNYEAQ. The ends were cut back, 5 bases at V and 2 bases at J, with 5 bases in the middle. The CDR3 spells CASSPSTDTQYY. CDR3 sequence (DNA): TGTGCCAGCAGCCCCTCCACAGATACGCAGTATTAT.

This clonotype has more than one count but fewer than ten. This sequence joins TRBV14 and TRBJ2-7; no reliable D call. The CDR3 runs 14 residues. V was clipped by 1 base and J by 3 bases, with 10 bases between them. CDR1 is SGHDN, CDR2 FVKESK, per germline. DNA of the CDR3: TGTGCCAGCAGCCAAGCCAAACCCTACTACGAGCAGTACTTC. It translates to CASSQAKPYYEQYF.

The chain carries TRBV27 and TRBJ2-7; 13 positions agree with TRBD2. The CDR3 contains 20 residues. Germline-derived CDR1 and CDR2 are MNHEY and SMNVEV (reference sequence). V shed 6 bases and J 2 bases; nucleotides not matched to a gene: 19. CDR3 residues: CASSKSAPSRLAGGTYEQYF. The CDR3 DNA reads TGTGCCAGCAGCAAATCCGCGCCAAGTAGACTAGCGGGGGGCACCTACGAGCAGTACTTC.

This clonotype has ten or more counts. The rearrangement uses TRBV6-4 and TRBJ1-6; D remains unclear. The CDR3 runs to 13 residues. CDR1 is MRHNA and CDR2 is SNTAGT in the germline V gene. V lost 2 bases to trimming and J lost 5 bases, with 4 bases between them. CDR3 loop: CASSDRDNSPLHF. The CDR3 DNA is TGTGCCAGCAGTGACAGGGATAATTCACCCCTCCACTTT.

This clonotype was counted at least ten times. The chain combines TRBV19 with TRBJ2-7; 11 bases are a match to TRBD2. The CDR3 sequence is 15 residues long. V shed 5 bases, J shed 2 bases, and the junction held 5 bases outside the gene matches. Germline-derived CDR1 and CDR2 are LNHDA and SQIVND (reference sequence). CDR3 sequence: CASSPASGGPYEQYF. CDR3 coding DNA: TGTGCCAGTAGTCCTGCTAGCGGGGGGCCCTACGAGCAGTACTTC.

The CDR3 sequence is CSAPVPVGNEQFF. The CDR3 DNA is TGCAGCGCTCCCGTGCCGGTGGGCAATGAGCAGTTCTTC. The genes are TRBV29-1 and TRBJ2-1; D is ambiguous. Germline lookup yields CDR1 SQVTM and CDR2 ANQGSEA. The CDR3 length is 13 residues. Between the trimmed V and J ends, which lost 7 bases and 6 bases, there was a span of 16 bases.

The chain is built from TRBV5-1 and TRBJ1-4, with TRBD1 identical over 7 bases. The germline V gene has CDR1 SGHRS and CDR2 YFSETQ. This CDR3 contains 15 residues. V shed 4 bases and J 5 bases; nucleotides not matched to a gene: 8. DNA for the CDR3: TGCGCCAGCAGCCCCAGGGGGACAGTAAATGAAAAACTGTTTTTT. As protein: CASSPRGTVNEKLFF.

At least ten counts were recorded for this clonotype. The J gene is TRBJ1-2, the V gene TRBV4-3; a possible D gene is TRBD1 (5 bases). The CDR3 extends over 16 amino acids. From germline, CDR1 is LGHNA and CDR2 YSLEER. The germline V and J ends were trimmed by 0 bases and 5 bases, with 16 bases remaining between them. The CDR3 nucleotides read TGCGCCAGCAGCCAAGATCTAACGCAGGGAGGGTATGGCTACACCTTC. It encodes CASSQDLTQGGYGYTF.

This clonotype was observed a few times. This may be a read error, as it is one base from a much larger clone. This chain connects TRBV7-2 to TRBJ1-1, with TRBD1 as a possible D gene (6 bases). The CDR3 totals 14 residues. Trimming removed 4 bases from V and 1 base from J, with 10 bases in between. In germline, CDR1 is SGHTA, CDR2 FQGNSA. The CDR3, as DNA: TGTGCCAGCAGCTCCGGGACAACGAACACTGAAGCTTTCTTT. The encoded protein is CASSSGTTNTEAFF.

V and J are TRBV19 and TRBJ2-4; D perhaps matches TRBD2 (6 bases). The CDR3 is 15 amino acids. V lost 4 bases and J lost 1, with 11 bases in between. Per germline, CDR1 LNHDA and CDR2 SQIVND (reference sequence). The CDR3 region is CASSTGGTAKNIQYF. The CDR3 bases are TGTGCCAGTAGTACCGGAGGGACGGCCAAAAACATTCAGTACTTC.

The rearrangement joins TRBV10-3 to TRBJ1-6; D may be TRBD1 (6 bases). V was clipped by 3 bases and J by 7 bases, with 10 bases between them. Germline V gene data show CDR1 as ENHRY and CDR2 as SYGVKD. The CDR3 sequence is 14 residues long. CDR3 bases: TGTGCCATCAGTGAAGCCAGGGGAAATTCACCCCTCCACTTT. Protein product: CAISEARGNSPLHF.

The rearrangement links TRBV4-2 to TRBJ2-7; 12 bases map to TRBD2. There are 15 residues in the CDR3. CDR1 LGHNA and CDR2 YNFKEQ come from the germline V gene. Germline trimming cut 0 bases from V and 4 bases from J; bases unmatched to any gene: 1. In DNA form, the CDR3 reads TGTGCCAGCAGCCAAGAAACTAGCGGGAGGTACGAGCAGTACTTC. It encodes CASSQETSGRYEQYF.

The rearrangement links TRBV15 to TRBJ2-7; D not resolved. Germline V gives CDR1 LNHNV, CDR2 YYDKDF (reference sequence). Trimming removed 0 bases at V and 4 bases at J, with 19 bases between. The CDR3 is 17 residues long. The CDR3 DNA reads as TGTGCCACCAGCAGAGATGTTGGGGTGGAAGTTCTGTACGAGCAGTACTTC. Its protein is CATSRDVGVEVLYEQYF.

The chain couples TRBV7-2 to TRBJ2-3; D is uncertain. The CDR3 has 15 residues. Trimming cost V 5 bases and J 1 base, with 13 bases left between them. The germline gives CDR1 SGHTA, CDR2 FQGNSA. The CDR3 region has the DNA TGTGCCAGCAGCCCACAGAGAAGCCGCACAGATACGCAGTATTTT. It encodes CASSPQRSRTDTQYF.

CDR3 nucleotide sequence: TGTGCCAGCAGTCACACCCCTGACGACCTACCGGGAGGCAATCAGCCCCAGCATTTT. This encodes CASSHTPDDLPGGNQPQHF. The chain uses TRBV6-2 or TRBV6-3 and TRBJ1-5, with D unresolved. V lost 5 bases and J lost 2, with 25 bases in between. Per germline, CDR1 MNHEY and CDR2 SVGEGT. CDR3 size: 19 residues.

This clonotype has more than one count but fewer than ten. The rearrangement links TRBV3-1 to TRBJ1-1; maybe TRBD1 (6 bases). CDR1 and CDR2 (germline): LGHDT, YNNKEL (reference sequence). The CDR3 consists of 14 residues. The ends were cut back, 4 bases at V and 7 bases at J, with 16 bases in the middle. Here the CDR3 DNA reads TGTGCCAGCAGCCTCGGGGGCACCTTTCTTGAAGCTTTCTTT. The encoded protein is CASSLGGTFLEAFF. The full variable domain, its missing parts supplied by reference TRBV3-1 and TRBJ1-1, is DTAVSQTPKYLVTQMGNDKSIKCEQNLGHDTMYWYKQDSKKFLKIMFSYNNKELIINETVPNRFSPKSPDKAHLNLHINSLELGDSAVYFCASSLGGTFLEAFFGQGTRLTVV.

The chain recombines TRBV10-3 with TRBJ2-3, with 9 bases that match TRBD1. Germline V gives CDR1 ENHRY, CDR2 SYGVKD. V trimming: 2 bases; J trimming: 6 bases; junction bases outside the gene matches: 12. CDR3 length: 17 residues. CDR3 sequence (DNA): TGTGCCATCAGTGAGGGACCGGGACAGGGCTACACGGATACGCAGTATTTT. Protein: CAISEGPGQGYTDTQYF.

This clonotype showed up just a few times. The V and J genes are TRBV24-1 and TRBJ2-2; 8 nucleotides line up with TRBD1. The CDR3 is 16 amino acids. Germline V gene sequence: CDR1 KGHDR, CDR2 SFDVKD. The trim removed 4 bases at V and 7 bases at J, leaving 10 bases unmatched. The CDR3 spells CATSEPETGVGGELFF. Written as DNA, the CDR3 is TGTGCCACCAGTGAACCCGAGACAGGGGTCGGCGGGGAGCTGTTTTTT.